Detailed here is one T cell receptor (beta chain). The target antigen is unknown. 60 Vbeta and 13 Jbeta primers were used in PCR. Profiled with immunoSEQ multiplex PCR; TCRdb holds only in-frame clones, not every one. The repertoire holds more than 85,000 clones, with over 60% as singletons. The data belong to a study of cytomegalovirus exposure and HLA in healthy donors. Each donor's status was that of a healthy bone marrow donor. V shed 1 base and J 3 bases; nucleotides not matched to a gene: 11. Germline V lookup: CDR1 SEHNR, CDR2 FQNEAQ (reference sequence). The CDR3 covers 17 residues. Study-level findings and limits: The records held CMV serostatus as the only immune exposure information. V segments that were indistinguishable, TRBV6-2 and TRBV6-3 among them, were omitted from analysis.

The chain has TRBV7-9 and TRBJ2-7; 8 positions match TRBD1. The sample comprised PBMCs. This receptor was obtained from a man between 35 and 55 years old in good health and CMV-seropositive. The CDR3 protein is CASSLGSGRQGFYEQYF. The CDR3, as DNA: TGTGCCAGCAGCTTAGGTTCGGGGAGACAGGGGTTCTACGAGCAGTACTTC.